This TCR beta chain is from a study of T-cell memory formation after mild COVID-19. The table lists this clonotype with a few counts. In TCRdb, the 5' RACE reads were re-called with MiXCR into one record per CDR3 protein. The sample consists of fewer than 550,000 distinct CDR3 sequences, 15% to 25% of them appearing once. The germline V gene encodes CDR1 SGDLS and CDR2 YYNGEE. J was trimmed by 3 bases and V by 2 bases; bases with no gene match: 5. This CDR3 is built from 14 residues. The receptor was isolated from an adult woman who had mild COVID-19 (a few samples of this study predate the infection). Cell type and time point are not known. Sequencing was carried out using PBMCs or a T cell subset sorted from them (not recorded which). This sequence joins TRBV9 and TRBJ2-7, with 7 bases fitting TRBD1. The CDR3 is CASSVGQAHYEQYF. The CDR3 DNA follows: TGTGCCAGCAGCGTCGGACAGGCCCACTACGAGCAGTACTTC. Full variable domain (rest looked up from reference TRBV9 and TRBJ2-7): DSGVTQTPKHLITATGQRVTLRCSPRSGDLSVYWYQQSLDQGLQFLIQYYNGEERAKGNILERFSAQQFPDLHSELNLSSLELGDSALYFCASSVGQAHYEQYFGPGTRLTVT.